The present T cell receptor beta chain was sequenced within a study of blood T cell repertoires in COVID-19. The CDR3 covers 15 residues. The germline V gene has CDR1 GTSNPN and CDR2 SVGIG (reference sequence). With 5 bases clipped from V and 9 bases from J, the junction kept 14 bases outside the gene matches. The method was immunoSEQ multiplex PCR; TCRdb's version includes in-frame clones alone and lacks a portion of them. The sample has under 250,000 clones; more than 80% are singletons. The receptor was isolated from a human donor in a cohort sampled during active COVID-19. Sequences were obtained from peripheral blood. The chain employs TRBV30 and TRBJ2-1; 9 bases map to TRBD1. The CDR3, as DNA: TGTGCCTGGGTGGGAAGGACAGGGGATTTTATTGAGCAGTTCTTC. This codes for CAWVGRTGDFIEQFF. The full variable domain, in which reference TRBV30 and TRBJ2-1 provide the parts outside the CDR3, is SQTIHQWPATLVQPVGSPLSLECTVEGTSNPNLYWYRQAAGRGLQLLFYSVGIGQISSEVPQNLSASRPQDRQFILSSKKLLLSDSGFYLCAWVGRTGDFIEQFFGPGTRLTVL.